These T cell receptor beta chains were read from a single sample in a study of blood T cell repertoires in COVID-19. Clones were sequenced by immunoSEQ multiplex PCR, and TCRdb holds only the in-frame ones, with some missing. Found here are around 460,000 clones, roughly 90% of them singletons; the top ten hold 0.8% to 0.85%. Sequenced input: peripheral blood. Receptor source: a man between 18 and 35 years old with COVID-19, enrolled during active disease. The CDR3 runs from the conserved cysteine through the conserved F or W. The D gene is left open where the match is weak. Expanded clones get a size class; other rows say once, few or many, or leave the size out.

D gene	V gene	clone size	J gene	CDR3 DNA	CDR3 protein
-	TRBV30	once	TRBJ1-3	TGTGCCTGGAGTAGGGGCTCTGGAAACACCATATATTTT	CAWSRGSGNTIYF
-	TRBV6-1	-	TRBJ2-3	TGTGCCAGCAGTGAAGCAGCGGGACAGGGCACAGATACGCAGTATTTT	CASSEAAGQGTDTQYF
-	TRBV7-9	once	TRBJ2-7	TGTGCCAGCAGCTTCCGGACGGGGAGCTCCTACGAGCAGTACTTC	CASSFRTGSSYEQYF
TRBD1	TRBV20-1	-	TRBJ2-7	TGCAGTGCCAGTGTCGACAGGGGGCGAGGCGAGCAGTACTTC	CSASVDRGRGEQYF
-	TRBV2	-	TRBJ1-5	TGTGCCAGCAGTGAAATTTGGGGAGATCAGCCCCAGCATTTT	CASSEIWGDQPQHF
TRBD2	TRBV7-7	-	TRBJ2-1	TGTGCCAGCAGCTCCGTTCGCCGAGCGGGGGGTTGGCTAGGGCTCAATGAGCAGTTCTTC	CASSSVRRAGGWLGLNEQFF
TRBD1	TRBV24-1	-	TRBJ2-1	TGTGCCACCAGTGATCCCTCGACAGGGGTAAATGAGCAGTTCTTC	CATSDPSTGVNEQFF
-	TRBV10-2	-	TRBJ2-7	TGCGCCAGCAGTGAGTGGGGGGTATACGAGCAGTACTTC	CASSEWGVYEQYF
TRBD2	TRBV11-2	-	TRBJ2-3	TGTGCCAGCAGCTCCCGCCTAGCGGGAGGGCCAGATACGCAGTATTTT	CASSSRLAGGPDTQYF
-	TRBV5-6	-	TRBJ2-5	TGTGCCAGCAGCTTGGTTGCGGTCGAAGAGACCCAGTACTTC	CASSLVAVEETQYF
-	TRBV6-5	-	TRBJ2-2	TGTGCCAGCAGTCGCTGGACACTCGATATCGGGGAGCTGTTTTTT	CASSRWTLDIGELFF
-	TRBV7-9	-	TRBJ1-1	TGTGCCAGCAGCTTAGCGCAGGGGCATAACACTGAAGCTTTCTTT	CASSLAQGHNTEAFF
-	TRBV21-1	once	TRBJ1-1	TGTGCCAGCAACAAAGACTTCAGGACAGGGAGGACTGAAGCTTTCTTT	CASNKDFRTGRTEAFF
-	TRBV5-1	-	TRBJ2-1	TGCGCCAGCACCGTTGACAGTTCATCTAACAATGAGCAGTTCTTC	CASTVDSSSNNEQFF
TRBD1	TRBV6-5	-	TRBJ1-1	TGTGCCATCTACAGCCATTACAGGGGGAACACTGAAGCTTTCTTT	CAIYSHYRGNTEAFF
TRBD1	TRBV2	once	TRBJ1-5	TGTGCCAGCAGTTCCCAGGGGGGTAATCAGCCCCAGCATTTT	CASSSQGGNQPQHF
-	TRBV12-5	-	TRBJ1-5	TGTGCTAGTGCCCCGCTCCAGAATAGCAATCAGCCCCAGCATTTT	CASAPLQNSNQPQHF
-	TRBV12-3/TRBV12-4	-	TRBJ2-7	TGTGCCAGCAGTTTTGACACCGATTACGAGCAGTACTTC	CASSFDTDYEQYF
-	TRBV4-1	-	TRBJ2-7	TGCGCCAGCAGCCTCCGGGACGGGAGCTCCTACGAGCAGTACTTC	CASSLRDGSSYEQYF
-	TRBV30	once	TRBJ1-6	TGTGCCTGGGCCGGGACTTTGGGCGATTCCCTCCACTTT	CAWAGTLGDSLHF
TRBD1	TRBV3-1/TRBV3-2	-	TRBJ1-2	TGTGCCAGCAACCCCCAGGGGGCGGTTGGCTACACCTTC	CASNPQGAVGYTF
-	TRBV2	-	TRBJ1-4	TGTGCCAGCAGTGGACCTCGGGATCTTAATGAAAAACTGTTTTTT	CASSGPRDLNEKLFF
-	TRBV5-1	-	TRBJ1-6	TGCGCCAGCAGCTTGGAGCAGGGGTGGAATTCACCCCTCCACTTT	CASSLEQGWNSPLHF
-	TRBV6-5	-	TRBJ1-1	-	CASSYSTLGSEAFF
-	TRBV6-5	-	TRBJ2-2	TGTGCCAGCAGTTACTGGCGGGGCGGGGAGCTGTTTTTT	CASSYWRGGELFF
TRBD2	TRBV25-1	-	TRBJ2-7	TGTGCCAGCTCTTTCGGACTAGTAAACTACGAGCAGTACTTC	CASSFGLVNYEQYF
TRBD2	TRBV29-1	-	TRBJ2-3	TGCAGCGTCCCGACTAGCGGCACCACAGATACGCAGTATTTT	CSVPTSGTTDTQYF
-	TRBV21-1	-	TRBJ2-1	TGTGCCAGCAGCAAAGTAGCTCTCAAGACCTACAATGAGCAGTTCTTC	CASSKVALKTYNEQFF
TRBD2	TRBV12-5	-	TRBJ2-1	TGTGCTAGTGGTTCTCAGCGGGGGGCCATCTACAATGAGCAGTTCTTC	CASGSQRGAIYNEQFF
-	TRBV10-3	-	TRBJ2-1	TGTGCCATCAGTGAGCCGACCTACAGGGATGAGCAGTTCTTC	CAISEPTYRDEQFF
-	TRBV7-9	-	TRBJ2-7	TGTGCCAGCAGCTTGGGGCAGGGAAACTTAGGCGAGCAGTACTTC	CASSLGQGNLGEQYF
-	TRBV5-1	-	TRBJ2-1	TGCGCCAGCAGCTTTCAACGGGATGAGCAGTTCTTC	CASSFQRDEQFF
TRBD2	TRBV11-3	once	TRBJ2-3	TGTGCCAGCAGCCCGCAACTAGCGACCCGCACAGATACGCAGTATTTT	CASSPQLATRTDTQYF
TRBD2	TRBV7-2	-	TRBJ2-5	TGTGCCAGCAGCGCGGGGGGCTTGTACCAAGAGACCCAGTACTTC	CASSAGGLYQETQYF
-	TRBV3-1/TRBV3-2	-	TRBJ1-3	TGTGCCAGCAGCCCTTTCTCTGGAAACACCATATATTTT	CASSPFSGNTIYF
-	TRBV19	once	TRBJ1-5	TGTGCCAGTAGTATAAGGGGGGGAGAGGATTATCATCAGCCCCAGCATTTT	CASSIRGGEDYHQPQHF
TRBD2	TRBV5-4	-	TRBJ2-3	TGTGCCAGCAGCCCCACCAGCGGGGCAAGGGATACGCAGTATTTT	CASSPTSGARDTQYF
-	TRBV27	-	TRBJ2-7	TGTGCCAGCAGTTTGGGGGGGGCGATATACGAGCAGTACTTC	CASSLGGAIYEQYF
-	TRBV11-2	few	TRBJ2-4	TGTGCCAGCAGCTTAGAGTCACAGGGAGCCAAAAACATTCAGTACTTC	CASSLESQGAKNIQYF
TRBD1	TRBV24-1	-	TRBJ1-5	TGTGCCACCAGTGAGACAGGGAATCAGCCCCAGCATTTT	CATSETGNQPQHF
TRBD2	TRBV5-1	-	TRBJ2-7	TGCGCCAGCAGCTGGGAGACTAGCGGGCCAGGTGAGCAGTACTTC	CASSWETSGPGEQYF
-	TRBV2	many	TRBJ2-7	TGTGCCAGCAACACTAGGCCCTACGAGCAGTACTTC	CASNTRPYEQYF
-	TRBV20-1	-	TRBJ1-1	TGCAGTGCTAGAGATCCCAATGAAGCTTTCTTT	CSARDPNEAFF
TRBD1	TRBV2	-	TRBJ1-4	TGTGCCAGCACCGTGGCCGGGACAGGGGGCGAAAAACTGTTTTTT	CASTVAGTGGEKLFF
-	TRBV5-6	-	TRBJ1-4	TGTGCCAGCAGCTCCCCCGGGACTAATGAAAAACTGTTTTTT	CASSSPGTNEKLFF
-	TRBV29-1	-	TRBJ2-3	TGCAGCGTTCAAGGGTACAGAGAGAGCACAGATACGCAGTATTTT	CSVQGYRESTDTQYF
-	TRBV9	-	TRBJ1-2	TGTGCCAGCAGCGTAGACAGCTATGGCTACACCTTC	CASSVDSYGYTF
-	TRBV5-8	-	TRBJ2-3	TGTGCCAGCAGCACCCGGGACATCGCTAGCACAGATACGCAGTATTTT	CASSTRDIASTDTQYF
TRBD2	TRBV6-5	once	TRBJ2-5	TGTGCCAGCAGTTCTGGACTAGCGGGAAAAGAGACCCAGTACTTC	CASSSGLAGKETQYF
-	TRBV11-3	once	TRBJ1-1	TGTGCCAGCAGCTTAGAAGGGGCAGTAGCTTTCTTT	CASSLEGAVAFF
-	TRBV6-1	-	TRBJ1-6	TGTGCCAGCAGTGAGGTACGGACTTATAATTCACCCCTCCACTTT	CASSEVRTYNSPLHF
-	TRBV9	-	TRBJ2-5	TGTGCCAGCAGCGTGTTTGGCGGACAAGAGACCCAGTACTTC	CASSVFGGQETQYF
-	TRBV7-8	once	TRBJ2-3	TGTGCCAGCAGCTTAAGAGAGACTAGCACAGATACGCAGTATTTT	CASSLRETSTDTQYF
TRBD1	TRBV4-1	-	TRBJ2-1	TGCGCCAGCAGCCAACAGGGGGCTTTCAATGAGCAGTTCTTC	CASSQQGAFNEQFF
TRBD2	TRBV2	-	TRBJ2-2	TGTGCCAGCAGTGTCTTAGCGGGAGTTGCGGAGCTGTTTTTT	CASSVLAGVAELFF
-	TRBV5-4	-	TRBJ2-3	TGTGCCAGCAGCTTGGGGGCAGCGGTCACAGATACGCAGTATTTT	CASSLGAAVTDTQYF
TRBD2	TRBV6-5	-	TRBJ2-3	TGTGCCAGCCGGGAGGAGGGGACAGATACGCAGTATTTT	CASREEGTDTQYF
-	TRBV14	-	TRBJ2-2	TGTGCCAGCAGCCGCGTCCTCGGGGAGCTGTTTTTT	CASSRVLGELFF